This paragraph reports one TCR beta chain. This sample was taken from a study of blood T cell repertoires in COVID-19. Sequenced by immunoSEQ multiplex PCR; TCRdb stores in-frame clones only, minus some. The top ten hold under 8% of the sample, which has tens of thousands of clones, roughly 86% seen once. Germline CDR1 and CDR2: SGDLS and YYNGEE. The CDR3 has 18 residues. The junction had 12 bases not matched to a gene; V was cut back by 4 bases and J by 0 bases. The V and J genes are TRBV9 and TRBJ1-3; 8 bases are shared with TRBD1. This receptor was identified in a man between 60 and 70 years old with active or convalescent COVID-19. Sequenced input: peripheral blood. The CDR3 nucleotides read TGTGCCAGCAGCCTAGCCCCCTTAACAGGGGGCTCTGGAAACACCATATATTTT. It specifies CASSLAPLTGGSGNTIYF. Together with reference TRBV9 and TRBJ1-3, the CDR3 gives the full variable domain: DSGVTQTPKHLITATGQRVTLRCSPRSGDLSVYWYQQSLDQGLQFLIQYYNGEERAKGNILERFSAQQFPDLHSELNLSSLELGDSALYFCASSLAPLTGGSGNTIYFGEGSWLTVV.